This T cell receptor (beta chain) was captured in a study of cytomegalovirus exposure and HLA in healthy donors. General study points: A classifier reportedly called cytomegalovirus status with high sensitivity and specificity. With later analysis, a missense DCLRE1C variant became linked to TCR beta V- and J-gene trimming. In all likelihood, a cluster of highly shared sequence variants was a sequencing artifact. Previously analyzed data showed that most TCR beta V segments were productive at a frequency of about 87% or about 30%.

The study ran its PCR with 60 Vbeta and 13 Jbeta primers. Clones were read by immunoSEQ multiplex PCR, and TCRdb kept only the in-frame ones, dropping some. In the table there are more than 40,000 clones, 51% of which are singletons. This clone was recorded a few times. What it recognizes is unknown. Germline assignment: CDR1 SQVTM and CDR2 ANQGSEA. There are 15 residues in the CDR3. V was pared by 2 bases and J by 3 bases, with 4 bases of the junction left unmatched. The sample consisted of PBMCs. This rearrangement joins TRBV29-1 to TRBJ2-1; 10 bases are shared with TRBD2. The origin of this receptor is a man between 60 and 75 years old in good health and CMV-seronegative. CDR3: CSVELAGGYYNEQFF. The CDR3 bases are TGCAGCGTTGAATTAGCGGGAGGTTACTACAATGAGCAGTTCTTC.